These 8 T cell receptor beta chains were all obtained from the same sample, sequenced in a study of CD8+ T cells in alopecia areata. It was cDNA, reverse transcribed from extracted RNA, that served as the sequencing template. Some clones are missing from TCRdb's copy, which holds only in-frame ones; the method was immunoSEQ multiplex PCR. Counted here are 95,000 to 150,000 clones, around 48% occurring once; the ten biggest clones make up roughly 10%. Source material: NKG2D-low CD8+ T cells sorted from blood. The receptors derive from a human donor with alopecia areata.

This chain connects TRBV6-5 to TRBJ2-7; 10 positions agree with TRBD1. The germline gives CDR1 MNHEY, CDR2 SVGAGI. CDR3 length equals 14 residues. J gave up 4 bases and V 3 bases, and 3 bases lay outside the gene matches. Here the CDR3 reads CASSYGQGGYEQYF. CDR3 DNA sequence: TGTGCCAGCAGTTATGGACAGGGGGGATACGAGCAGTACTTC.

The chain combines TRBV7-2 with TRBJ2-1, with 8 bases lining up with TRBD2. The V and J ends lost 4 bases and 15 bases, in that order; junction bases with no gene match: 11. Germline V gene sequence: CDR1 SGHTA, CDR2 FQGNSA. CDR3 length: 13 residues. The CDR3 is CASSSDGGALPFF. DNA of the CDR3: TGTGCCAGCAGCTCCGACGGGGGGGCGTTACCGTTCTTC.

The table lists this clone with a few counts. The chain links TRBV29-1 to TRBJ2-1; maybe TRBD1 (5 bases). This CDR3 has 14 residues. Trimming shortened V by 3 bases and J by 8 bases, and 17 bases separated the two germline ends. In germline, CDR1 is SQVTM, CDR2 ANQGSEA. The CDR3 bases are TGCAGCGTTGACGGCTGGGGCCGGATGGATGAGCAGTTCTTC. Translating it yields CSVDGWGRMDEQFF.

CDR3 sequence: CASHRGDYGYTF. The CDR3 DNA sequence: TGTGCCAGCCACAGGGGCGACTATGGCTACACCTTC. The chain couples TRBV6-6 to TRBJ1-2, with 7 bases identical to TRBD1. V gave up 8 bases and J gave up 3 bases; unmatched junction bases: 3. The germline CDR1 and CDR2 sequences are MNHNY and SVGAGI (reference sequence). This CDR3 has 12 residues.

The chain joins TRBV13 to TRBJ2-7; the D is unclear. The germline V gene has CDR1 PRHDT and CDR2 FYEKMQ (reference sequence). V gave up 5 bases and J gave up 2 bases, with 10 bases separating them. This CDR3 has 13 residues. The CDR3 loop reads CASSPSATYEQYF. DNA of the CDR3: TGTGCCAGCAGCCCATCCGCAACCTACGAGCAGTACTTC.

The chain links TRBV27 to TRBJ2-7; D possibly corresponds to TRBD2 (6 bases). Germline lookup yields CDR1 MNHEY and CDR2 SMNVEV (reference sequence). Deletions cut 6 bases from V and 0 bases from J, with 15 bases between. The CDR3 contains 15 residues. The CDR3 coding sequence is TGTGCCAGCAGCCTGAGGGGACTGGACTCCTACGAGCAGTACTTC. It specifies CASSLRGLDSYEQYF.

The J gene is TRBJ1-2, the V gene TRBV23-1; D is uncertain. TRBV23-1 is placed among ORFs of uncertain function. Trimming left V 7 bases short and J 0 bases short, with 9 bases between. The CDR3 has 13 residues. CDR3 in DNA: TGCGCCAGCACTCCACCAGCTAACTATGGCTACACCTTC. It yields the protein CASTPPANYGYTF.

This clone has a handful of counts. The chain employs TRBV28 and TRBJ1-1, with D maybe TRBD1 (5 bases). V was cut by 4 bases and J by 8 bases, with 17 bases left in between. Germline CDR1 and CDR2: MDHEN and SYDVKM. The CDR3 is made up of 14 amino acids. The CDR3 here is CASSSDRDGREAFF. The CDR3 DNA reads TGTGCCAGCAGTTCCGACCGGGACGGGCGGGAAGCTTTCTTT.